The 9 T cell receptor beta chains below come from one sample, sequenced in a study of blood T cell repertoires in COVID-19. Repertoires were generated with immunoSEQ multiplex PCR, while TCRdb's copy carries only in-frame clones and drops some. This sample has 75,000 to 85,000 clones; 88% occur once, and the top ten carry 45%. The source material was peripheral blood. These receptors originate from a human donor in a cohort sampled during active COVID-19.

This rearrangement joins TRBV27 to TRBJ2-3, with D possibly matching TRBD1 (5 bases). The V end lost 8 bases, the J end lost 11 bases, and 17 bases lay between the germline ends. Germline V gene sequence: CDR1 MNHEY, CDR2 SMNVEV (reference sequence). The CDR3 runs 12 residues. CDR3: CASRSGRLQQYF. DNA of the CDR3: TGTGCCAGCCGATCAGGGCGTCTGCAGCAGTATTTT.

The J gene is TRBJ2-5, the V gene TRBV2; TRBD2 agrees at 13 bases. Germline CDR1 is SNHLY and CDR2 is FYNNEI. V gave up 6 bases and J gave up 7 bases; unmatched junction bases: 5. This CDR3 comprises 14 residues. The CDR3 here is CASRTSGGSTTQYF. The CDR3 bases are TGTGCCAGCAGGACTAGCGGGGGGTCCACGACCCAGTACTTC.

CDR3 loop: CASRVGQGGTYEQYF. CDR3 nucleotide sequence: TGTGCCAGCAGGGTAGGACAGGGGGGCACCTACGAGCAGTACTTC. This rearrangement joins TRBV2 to TRBJ2-7; 10 bases align to TRBD1. J was trimmed by 2 bases and V by 6 bases; bases with no gene match: 7. CDR1 is SNHLY and CDR2 is FYNNEI in the germline V gene. The CDR3 is 15 amino acids.

V usage is TRBV2 and J usage is TRBJ2-2; TRBD1 aligns across 9 bases. The CDR3 length is 15 residues. V lost 6 bases to trimming and J lost 4 bases; unmatched junction nucleotides: 6. From germline, CDR1 is SNHLY and CDR2 FYNNEI. The CDR3 DNA sequence: TGTGCCAGCAGGGCGGGACAGGGATTCACCGGGGAGCTGTTTTTT. Translated: CASRAGQGFTGELFF.

This chain connects TRBV5-4 to TRBJ2-7, with 8 bases aligning to TRBD2. V lost 3 bases to trimming and J lost 7 bases; unmatched junction nucleotides: 12. Per germline, CDR1 SGHNT and CDR2 YYREEE (reference sequence). This CDR3 is 15 amino acids long. The CDR3 nucleotides read TGTGCCAGCAGCTCTAGGGGGAGCGGGGGCTTTGAGCAGTACTTC. Its protein is CASSSRGSGGFEQYF.

The rearrangement links TRBV4-3 to TRBJ2-5; 10 bases align to TRBD2. Germline V gene data show CDR1 as LGHNA and CDR2 as YSLEER. The trim removed 4 bases at V and 2 bases at J, leaving 4 bases unmatched. There are 15 residues in the CDR3. In nucleotides, the CDR3 is TGCGCCAGCAGCCTAAGCGGGGGGGCGCAAGAGACCCAGTACTTC. It codes for CASSLSGGAQETQYF.

The gene calls are TRBV7-9 and TRBJ2-7, with 7 bases that match TRBD1. The CDR3 has 15 residues. CDR1 SEHNR and CDR2 FQNEAQ come from the germline V gene (reference sequence). The V gene end was trimmed by 2 bases and the J gene end by 2 bases; junction bases not matched to a gene: 6. The DNA for the CDR3 is TGTGCCAGCAGCTTATTGGGGACAGCGACCTACGAGCAGTACTTC. Amino acid sequence: CASSLLGTATYEQYF. The full variable domain, its missing parts supplied by reference TRBV7-9 and TRBJ2-7, is DTGVSQNPRHKITKRGQNVTFRCDPISEHNRLYWYRQTLGQGPEFLTYFQNEAQLEKSRLLSDRFSAERPKGSFSTLEIQRTEQGDSAMYLCASSLLGTATYEQYFGPGTRLTVT.

V is TRBV27 and J is TRBJ2-7; 9 nucleotides align to TRBD1. The CDR3 has 15 residues. The V gene end was trimmed by 3 bases and the J gene end by 5 bases; junction bases not matched to a gene: 8. Germline V lookup: CDR1 MNHEY, CDR2 SMNVEV (reference sequence). The CDR3 region has the DNA TGTGCCAGCAGTTTCCCGGGACAGGGTATCGACGAGCAGTACTTC. Translating gives CASSFPGQGIDEQYF.

This chain links TRBV5-1 with TRBJ2-7; TRBD2 matches 14 bases. Germline CDR1 is SGHRS and CDR2 is YFSETQ. Losses at the gene ends were 4 bases for V and 3 bases for J; bases not matched to a gene: 3. The CDR3 contains 15 residues. Written as DNA, the CDR3 is TGCGCCAGCAGCGGAGGGACTAGCGGGAGCTACGAGCAGTACTTC. Amino acids: CASSGGTSGSYEQYF.